These 9 T cell receptor beta chains were sequenced from one sample in a study of CD4 T cells in relation to SARS-CoV-2 and coronaviruses. The unexposed donors gave CD4+ T cells in about 2010-2018, prior to COVID-19. The cells were cultured for over eight days before CD4+ T cells were isolated. No cognate antigen is known for these TCRs. The data were produced by immunoSEQ multiplex PCR, yet TCRdb's version contains in-frame clones alone and is incomplete. The table includes fewer than 14,000 clones, 75% to 85% detected once. Material for sequencing was CD4+ T cells from PBMCs, cultured in vitro. Receptors were obtained from a human donor in good health.

This chain connects TRBV12-3 or TRBV12-4 to TRBJ1-5; D not certain. The CDR3 is 13 amino acids. V lost 2 bases, J lost 7 bases, and 9 bases lay in between. CDR3 in amino acids: CASSLLREQPQHF. In DNA, the CDR3 is TGTGCCAGCAGTTTATTGAGGGAACAGCCCCAGCATTTT.

This chain joins TRBV6-2 or TRBV6-3 and TRBJ1-4; TRBD1 aligns across 7 bases. This CDR3 has 17 residues. V was clipped by 2 bases and J by 4 bases; unmatched bases: 10. The V gene's germline CDR1 is MNHEY and CDR2 SVGEGT. The CDR3, as DNA: TGTGCCAGCAGTTACACCCACGGACAGGAGAATAATGAAAAACTGTTTTTT. This translates into CASSYTHGQENNEKLFF.

V and J are TRBV5-4 and TRBJ2-4; D is undetermined. V lost 0 bases and J lost 16, with 20 bases in between. The germline CDR1 and CDR2 sequences are SGHNT and YYREEE (reference sequence). There are 14 residues in the CDR3. For the CDR3, the DNA is TGTGCCAGCAGCTTGGAAAACGGCCGGCCAAAGGTTTACTTC. This encodes CASSLENGRPKVYF.

J is TRBJ2-4 and V is TRBV6-2 or TRBV6-3, with a tentative D call TRBD2 (6 bases). From germline, CDR1 is MNHEY and CDR2 SVGEGT. Trimming removed 6 bases at V and 0 bases at J, with 21 bases between. This CDR3 is 18 amino acids long. The CDR3 DNA reads as TGTGCCAGCAGCTTGGGTGGGGATATAGCGGTAGCCAAAAACATTCAGTACTTC. Translating it yields CASSLGGDIAVAKNIQYF.

This chain joins TRBV15 and TRBJ2-5, with D possibly TRBD2 on 6 matching bases. The germline gives CDR1 LNHNV, CDR2 YYDKDF (reference sequence). This CDR3 spans 14 amino acids. V was cut by 0 bases and J by 2 bases, with 7 bases left in between. The CDR3 DNA reads TGTGCCACCAGCAGAGATCTAGCGCAAGAGACCCAGTACTTC. As protein: CATSRDLAQETQYF.

The chain is built from TRBV9 and TRBJ2-3, with a possible D match to TRBD2 (6 bases). The V gene's germline CDR1 is SGDLS and CDR2 YYNGEE. This CDR3 has 15 residues. The V and J ends lost 0 bases and 3 bases respectively, with 11 bases between them. This chain's CDR3 is CASSVGRAETDTQYF. The CDR3 coding sequence is TGTGCCAGCAGCGTAGGGAGGGCCGAAACAGATACGCAGTATTTT.

This rearrangement joins TRBV18 to TRBJ2-7; 9 bases agree with TRBD1. Trimming cost V 3 bases and J 3 bases; bases outside gene matches: 18. CDR3 length equals 19 residues. Germline values: CDR1 KGHSH, CDR2 LQKENI. The CDR3 DNA reads TGTGCCAGCTCACCGGGACGGGGACAGGGACGGGGGGTGATCTACGAGCAGTACTTC. This sequence encodes CASSPGRGQGRGVIYEQYF.

The rearrangement links TRBV5-1 to TRBJ1-1; the D gene is possibly TRBD1 (6 bases). Germline CDR1 SGHRS, CDR2 YFSETQ. CDR3 size: 13 residues. The V and J ends lost 4 bases and 5 bases respectively, with 12 bases between them. As DNA, the CDR3 is TGCGCCAGCAGCGGGGGCTCGGGGACTGAAGCTTTCTTT. Translation: CASSGGSGTEAFF. Full variable domain (remainder filled in from reference TRBV5-1 and TRBJ1-1): KAGVTQTPRYLIKTRGQQVTLSCSPISGHRSVSWYQQTPGQGLQFLFEYFSETQRNKGNFPGRFSGRQFSNSRSEMNVSTLELGDSALYLCASSGGSGTEAFFGQGTRLTVV.

Only a few counts were recorded for this clone. The chain uses TRBV10-1 and TRBJ1-1; no reliable D call. Germline CDR1 WNHNN, CDR2 SYGVQD (reference sequence). This CDR3 has 14 amino acids. Trimming took off 0 bases at V and 5 bases at J, with 10 bases between the two ends. CDR3 amino acids: CASSESKARTEAFF. The DNA of the CDR3 is TGCGCCAGCAGTGAGTCGAAAGCTCGAACTGAAGCTTTCTTT.